This TCR beta chain was captured in a study of blood T cell repertoires in COVID-19. V lost 6 bases, J lost 8 bases, and 13 bases lay in between. The germline CDR1 and CDR2 sequences are SNHLY and FYNNEI. The CDR3 loop spans 13 amino acids. Profiled with immunoSEQ multiplex PCR; TCRdb holds only in-frame clones, not every one. Here the sample spans 300,000 to 400,000 clones, 85% to 95% being singletons. Sequenced material: PBMCs or T cells enriched from blood (not recorded which). This sequence originates from a woman aged 25 to 39 who had been exposed to COVID-19. This chain joins TRBV2 and TRBJ1-4, with a possible D match to TRBD1 (6 bases). This chain's CDR3 is CASSSQGWEKLFF. CDR3 nucleotide sequence: TGTGCCAGCAGCTCACAGGGATGGGAAAAACTGTTTTTT.